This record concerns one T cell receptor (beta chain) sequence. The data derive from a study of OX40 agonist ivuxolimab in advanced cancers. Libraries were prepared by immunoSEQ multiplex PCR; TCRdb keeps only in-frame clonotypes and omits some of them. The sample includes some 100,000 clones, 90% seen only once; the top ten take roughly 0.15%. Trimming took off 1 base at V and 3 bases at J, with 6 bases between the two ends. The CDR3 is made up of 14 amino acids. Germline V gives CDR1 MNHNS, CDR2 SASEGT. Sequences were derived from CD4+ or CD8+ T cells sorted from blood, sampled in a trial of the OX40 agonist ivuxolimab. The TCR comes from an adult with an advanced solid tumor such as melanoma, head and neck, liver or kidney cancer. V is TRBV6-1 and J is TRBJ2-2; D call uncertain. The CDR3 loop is CASSEERYTGELFF. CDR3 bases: TGTGCCAGCAGTGAAGAGAGGTACACCGGGGAGCTGTTTTTT.